These T cell receptor beta chains were read from a single sample in a study of blood T cell repertoires in COVID-19. Generated by immunoSEQ multiplex PCR, the TCRdb table keeps only in-frame clones and is missing some. The sample records about 210,000 clones, around 89% being singletons. The sample comprised peripheral blood. The origin of the receptors is a man between 65 and 85 years old with acute or convalescent COVID-19. Each CDR3 is given with its conserved first and last residue.

TRBJ1-1 TRBV5-5 CASSFSTLVNTEAFF
TRBJ2-7 TRBV13 CASSLKGGRGYEQYF
TRBJ2-1 TRBV4-1 CASSRTTHEQFF
TRBJ2-5 TRBV2 CASSPPGLEETQYF
TRBJ1-5 TRBV7-8 CASAGGERGQPQHF
TRBJ1-2 TRBV6-1 CASSEGLADLGGYTF
TRBJ1-5 TRBV24-1 CATSSGFGQPQHF
TRBJ1-1 TRBV25-1 CASRGGPQGAFF
TRBJ1-6 TRBV27 CASSFGAGAYNSPLHF
TRBJ1-4 TRBV28 CASTQGIGEKLFF
TRBJ2-5 TRBV18 CASSPRKDSHQETQYF
TRBJ1-4 TRBV27 CASRVDRVDLGNEKLFF
TRBJ1-5 TRBV5-6 CASSPGTGGGQPQHF
TRBJ1-5 TRBV15 CATNTGGLSNQPQHF
TRBJ2-7 TRBV11-2 CASSLGQTSYEQYF
TRBJ1-2 TRBV2 CASSERTAYGYTF
TRBJ2-1 TRBV7-6 CASSLKTEIHNEQFF
TRBJ2-1 TRBV7-9 CASSPGQGSGNEQFF
TRBJ2-3 TRBV4-1 CASSEVTVSTDTQYF
TRBJ2-1 TRBV20-1 CSASFSAGASNEQFF
TRBJ1-5 TRBV7-8 CASSLGDSVNQPQHF
TRBJ2-1 TRBV2 CASSVRNEQFF
TRBJ1-5 TRBV3-1/TRBV3-2 CASSQDSGGNQPQHF
TRBJ2-7 TRBV15 CATRPGLAGVEQYF
TRBJ2-7 TRBV27 CASSPLGARGYEQYF
TRBJ1-1 TRBV5-4 CASSLAGSGTEAFF
TRBJ1-1 TRBV5-5 CASSLMKGTGGQAFF
TRBJ2-2 TRBV29-1 CSARSGVGNTGELFF
TRBJ2-7 TRBV19 CASSIVLSGRDEQYF
TRBJ1-5 TRBV29-1 CSVAENSNQPQHF
TRBJ1-4 TRBV3-1/TRBV3-2 CASSHEDLSSGLIF
TRBJ2-3 TRBV7-2 CASSFETGVKDTQYF
TRBJ1-3 TRBV4-1 CASSQNTGTSGNTIYF
TRBJ1-2 TRBV5-1 CASSRPPGGTLNYGYTF
TRBJ2-7 TRBV6-1 CASSENRDRTYEQYF
TRBJ2-7 TRBV3-1/TRBV3-2 CASSQVLQLAGEYEQYF
TRBJ2-1 TRBV28 CASTLEGEQFF
TRBJ2-1 TRBV19 CASSRRFGDSRSIEQFF
TRBJ2-1 TRBV2 CASEGGEGVDEQFF